This T cell receptor beta chain was identified in a study of cytomegalovirus exposure and HLA in healthy donors. Study-level results: Fewer N-insertions (relative to the approximately 670-donor mean) were reportedly seen in an Asian-associated ancestry cluster in a later analysis.

Notes on this clone: Its specificity is not known.

This PCR relied on a set of 60 Vbeta primers and 13 Jbeta primers. The method was immunoSEQ multiplex PCR; TCRdb's version includes in-frame clones alone and lacks a portion of them. The sample includes 160,000 or so clones, roughly 80% seen only once; the top ten take roughly 9%. Germline CDR1 is SGHNT and CDR2 is YYREEE (reference sequence). The CDR3 length is 15 residues. This chain uses TRBV5-4 with TRBJ2-5; 10 bases fit TRBD1. The J call may be incorrect, as the DNA end agrees better with TRBJ2-7. The sequenced sample consisted of PBMCs. The source of this sequence is a young man in good health and CMV-seropositive. The CDR3 coding sequence is TGTGCCAGCAGTCGGACAGGGGGGAGCTCCTACGAGCAGTACTTC. Residues: CASSRTGGSSYEQYF.